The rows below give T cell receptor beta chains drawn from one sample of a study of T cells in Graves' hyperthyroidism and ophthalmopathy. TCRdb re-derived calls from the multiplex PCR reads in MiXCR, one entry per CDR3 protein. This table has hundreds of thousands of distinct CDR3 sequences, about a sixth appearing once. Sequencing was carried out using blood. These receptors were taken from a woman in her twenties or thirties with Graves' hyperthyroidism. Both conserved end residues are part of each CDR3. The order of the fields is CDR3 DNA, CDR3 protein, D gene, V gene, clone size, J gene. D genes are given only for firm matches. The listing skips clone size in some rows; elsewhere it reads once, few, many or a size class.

TGTGCCTGGACTGGCAGGGGATCTGGAAACACCATATATTTT CAWTGRGSGNTIYF - TRBV30 many TRBJ1-3
TGTGCCAGTAGCAATAGCGGGAGTGGTCACAATGAGCAGTTCTTC CASSNSGSGHNEQFF TRBD2 TRBV19 - TRBJ2-1
TGTGCCAGCAGCTCCCACCAAGGCGGGAGTGGGAATGAGCAGTTCTTC CASSSHQGGSGNEQFF TRBD2 TRBV11-2 many TRBJ2-1
TGTGCCAGCAGTTCGATCAAAGGCCTTGGAGAAACCGGGGAGCTGTTTTTT CASSSIKGLGETGELFF - TRBV28 - TRBJ2-2
TGTGCCAGCCAACCCGAACCGGGACAGGGTTCCTACGAGCAGTACTTC CASQPEPGQGSYEQYF TRBD1 TRBV25-1 - TRBJ2-7
TGCAGTGCAATGCTAGCGGGAGGGCCAAGTATTTATGGTGAGCAGTTCTTC CSAMLAGGPSIYGEQFF TRBD2 TRBV20-1 - TRBJ2-1
TGCAGTGCTAGACCACGGGACAGGGGGCTTACCGGGGAGCTGTTTTTT CSARPRDRGLTGELFF TRBD1 TRBV20-1 - TRBJ2-2
TGTGCCAGCAGTTTGACAGTCTACTATGGCTACACCTTC CASSLTVYYGYTF - TRBV28 many TRBJ1-2
TGCGCCAGCAGCCCCAGACACATTAACACCGGGGAGCTGTTTTTT CASSPRHINTGELFF - TRBV4-1 few TRBJ2-2
TGCGCCAGCTTTAGCCCAACCACTTACAATGAGCAGTTCTTC CASFSPTTYNEQFF - TRBV5-1 once TRBJ2-1
TGTGCCAGCAGTTTATTCAGCGGGGGGTCAGGGGATGAGCAGTTCTTC CASSLFSGGSGDEQFF TRBD2 TRBV27 - TRBJ2-1
TGTGCCAGTAGTATTGGACTAGCGGGAGGGTACAATGAGCAGTTCTTC CASSIGLAGGYNEQFF TRBD2 TRBV19 - TRBJ2-1
TGTGCCAGCAGTCTGGGTGACCGGGACGAGCAGTACTTC CASSLGDRDEQYF - TRBV12-3/TRBV12-4 - TRBJ2-7
TGTGCCAGCAGCGTAGCTAGCCAAAACATTCAGTACTTC CASSVASQNIQYF - TRBV6-2/TRBV6-3 - TRBJ2-4
TGTGCCAGTTCTCGGGAGTCGAGGACAGATACGCAGTATTTT CASSRESRTDTQYF - TRBV12-3/TRBV12-4 many TRBJ2-3
TGTGCCAGCAGTTTTCAGTTATCACCCCTCCACTTT CASSFQLSPLHF - TRBV12-3/TRBV12-4 many TRBJ1-6
TGCGCCAGCAGCCCCTCAACAAATACGCAGTATTTT CASSPSTNTQYF - TRBV4-1 - TRBJ2-3
TGTGCCAGCAGCATCAGTTTTTACAATGAGCAGTTCTTC CASSISFYNEQFF - TRBV7-3 many TRBJ2-1
TGTGCCAGCAAAGCTGGTAACAGGGGGCATAACACCGGGGAGCTGTTTTTT CASKAGNRGHNTGELFF TRBD1 TRBV2 - TRBJ2-2
TGTGCCAGCAGCTTAACGGGGGAGCGGGGTTACTACGAGCAGTACTTC CASSLTGERGYYEQYF TRBD2 TRBV7-3 - TRBJ2-7
TGTGCCAGCAGCGTGAGCGGGACATCCTACAATGAGCAGTTCTTC CASSVSGTSYNEQFF - TRBV9 - TRBJ2-1
TGTGCCAGCAGCTCCAGCGGGAGCCATTCAGATACGCAGTATTTT CASSSSGSHSDTQYF TRBD2 TRBV7-2 many TRBJ2-3
TGCGCCAACACCTTTACCCAGGGCACTGAAGCTTTCTTT CANTFTQGTEAFF - TRBV5-1 - TRBJ1-1
TGTGCCAGCAGCGCGACAGTCTATAATTCACCCCTCCACTTT CASSATVYNSPLHF - TRBV9 - TRBJ1-6
TGCGCCAGCAGCCTCGGACAGAAGCCCACAGATACGCAGTATTTT CASSLGQKPTDTQYF - TRBV5-1 once TRBJ2-3
TGTGCCAGCAGACCAGCAGGGGAAAGGTATGGCTACACCTTC CASRPAGERYGYTF - TRBV12-3/TRBV12-4 many TRBJ1-2
TGCGCCAGCAGCCAAGCCCCCTGGCCTAGTCAGTACGAGCAGTACTTC CASSQAPWPSQYEQYF - TRBV4-3 - TRBJ2-7
TGTGCCAGCAGTTTAGTGACTGCCGGCGGGGGAGGCGATGGCTACACCTTC CASSLVTAGGGGDGYTF - TRBV28 - TRBJ1-2
TGTGCCAGCAGTTTGGTCCAGCACAGCTACGAGCAGTACTTC CASSLVQHSYEQYF - TRBV12-3/TRBV12-4 many TRBJ2-7
TGCAGTGCTAGAGCGGGAGGGCCTTTCTACGAGCAGTACTTC CSARAGGPFYEQYF TRBD2 TRBV20-1 many TRBJ2-7
TGTGCCATCAGTGATTGGGGCGCGGACCCCAACAATGAGCAGTTCTTC CAISDWGADPNNEQFF - TRBV10-3 many TRBJ2-1
TGTGCCTGGAGACCTTTTAGGTCGGGGCGTCCCTACGAGCAGTACTTC CAWRPFRSGRPYEQYF - TRBV30 - TRBJ2-7
TGTGCCAGCAGTTTATACAGGAGGAGTGAAAAACTGTTTTTT CASSLYRRSEKLFF - TRBV12-3/TRBV12-4 many TRBJ1-4
TGCAGCGTTGCATCGGCAGGCTTCTACGAGCAGTACTTC CSVASAGFYEQYF - TRBV29-1 - TRBJ2-7
TGCAGTGCTAGTAGCGAAACAGGGGGCGCCGCCTACAATGAGCAGTTCTTC CSASSETGGAAYNEQFF TRBD1 TRBV20-1 few TRBJ2-1
TGTGCCAGCCTTGTTAGCGGGAGCACAGATACGCAGTATTTT CASLVSGSTDTQYF TRBD2 TRBV13 many TRBJ2-3
TGTGCCAGCAGTTACTCTCCTAGCGGGAGCGATACGCAGTATTTT CASSYSPSGSDTQYF TRBD2 TRBV6-5 many TRBJ2-3
TGTGCCAGCAGCCCCAGGGGGCGAACTGAAAAACTGTTTTTT CASSPRGRTEKLFF TRBD1 TRBV28 - TRBJ1-4
TGTGCCAGCAGTGAAGCAGGGAGGACTGGAAACACCATATATTTT CASSEAGRTGNTIYF - TRBV2 - TRBJ1-3
TGTGCCAGTAGTGGGGACGGTCAGTTAAACACTGAAGCTTTCTTT CASSGDGQLNTEAFF - TRBV19 - TRBJ1-1
TGTGCCAGCAGTCGCGCTCCGAGAGATACGCAGTATTTT CASSRAPRDTQYF - TRBV27 - TRBJ2-3
TGCAGTGCAGGGACTCAAAGCTCCTACGAGCAGTACTTC CSAGTQSSYEQYF - TRBV20-1 few TRBJ2-7